A selection of T cell receptor beta chains follows, all from one sample in a study of shared clonotypes between healthy human individuals. Profiled with immunoSEQ multiplex PCR; TCRdb holds only in-frame clones, not every one. Counted here are 950,000 to 1,200,000 clones, 60% to 85% occurring once; the ten biggest clones make up 0.89%. The sequencing sample was made of memory CD4+ T cells from PBMCs. Receptors originate from a young man in good health. Some clones in this sample may be carry-over from other donors' samples. Both conserved end residues are part of each CDR3. The D gene is left open where the match is weak. Some rows have no size entry. The others give once, few or many, or a class for an expanded clone.

V	D	J	size	CDR3	DNA
TRBV28	NA	TRBJ1-2	NA	CASRSGFLYGYTF	TGTGCCAGCAGATCAGGTTTCCTCTATGGCTACACCTTC
TRBV28	NA	TRBJ2-3	NA	CASRNAGLSTDTQYF	TGTGCCAGCAGAAATGCAGGGTTGAGCACAGATACGCAGTATTTT
TRBV6-1	TRBD1	TRBJ1-5	NA	CASSLDRWQPQHF	TGTGCCAGCAGTTTGGACAGGTGGCAGCCCCAGCATTTT
TRBV30	TRBD1	TRBJ2-3	NA	CAWRFGTGDPDTQYF	TGTGCCTGGAGGTTCGGGACAGGGGATCCAGATACGCAGTATTTT
TRBV6-1	NA	TRBJ1-5	NA	CASSEAGDQPQHF	TGTGCCAGCAGTGAAGCGGGGGATCAGCCTCAGCATTTT
TRBV28	TRBD1	TRBJ1-3	NA	CASSPGTGFSSTIYF	TGTGCCAGCAGCCCCGGGACAGGGTTTAGTTCCACCATATATTTT
TRBV19	NA	TRBJ2-3	once	CASSIPGGTDTQYF	TGTGCCAGTAGTATCCCGGGTGGCACAGATACGCAGTATTTT
TRBV5-6	NA	TRBJ2-5	NA	CASSTSSLARIETQYF	TGTGCCAGCAGTACATCCTCCCTGGCGAGGATTGAGACCCAGTACTTC
TRBV6-5	TRBD2	TRBJ2-5	NA	CASSPERESSQYF	TGTGCCAGCAGCCCAGAGCGGGAGTCGTCCCAGTACTTC
TRBV2	NA	TRBJ2-5	NA	CASKEEAQYF	TGTGCCAGCAAGGAAGAGGCCCAGTACTTC
TRBV28	TRBD2	TRBJ2-1	NA	CASSLGGLAGPYNEQFF	TGTGCCAGCAGTCTGGGGGGACTAGCGGGGCCCTACAATGAGCAGTTCTTC
TRBV28	NA	TRBJ1-5	NA	CASRRDNQPQHF	TGTGCCAGCCGCAGGGACAATCAGCCCCAGCATTTT
TRBV9	NA	TRBJ1-1	NA	CASSVVGGESTEAFF	TGTGCCAGCAGCGTAGTTGGTGGGGAGTCGACTGAAGCTTTCTTT
TRBV7-2	NA	TRBJ2-7	NA	CASSLIRAGIDEQYF	TGTGCCAGCAGCTTAATCAGGGCAGGGATCGACGAGCAGTACTTC
TRBV5-4	NA	TRBJ2-5	NA	CASSLEGTQETQYF	TGTGCCAGCAGCTTGGAGGGGACGCAAGAGACCCAGTACTTC
TRBV19	NA	TRBJ1-1	NA	CASHQWDTLNTEAFF	TGTGCCAGTCATCAGTGGGACACCTTGAACACTGAAGCTTTCTTT
TRBV18	TRBD2	TRBJ2-1	NA	CASSPPGLAGGYGYNEQFF	TGTGCCAGCTCACCACCGGGACTAGCGGGAGGATACGGATACAATGAGCAGTTCTTC
TRBV5-1	NA	TRBJ1-6	NA	CASSLAVDNSPLHF	TGCGCCAGCAGCTTGGCGGTAGATAATTCACCCCTCCACTTT
TRBV28	NA	TRBJ2-5	NA	CASKLDLRETQYF	TGTGCCAGCAAGCTGGACCTGAGGGAGACCCAGTACTTC
TRBV4-3	NA	TRBJ1-4	NA	CASSQDHHRATGEKLFF	TGCGCCAGCAGCCAAGATCACCACAGGGCTACGGGTGAAAAACTGTTTTTT
TRBV7-9	NA	TRBJ1-3	NA	CASSSGLQGNTIYF	TGTGCCAGCAGTTCGGGACTGCAAGGAAACACCATATATTTT
TRBV14	TRBD2	TRBJ2-7	NA	CASSQWSGSIKFDEQYF	TGTGCCAGCAGCCAGTGGAGCGGGAGCATTAAGTTCGACGAGCAGTACTTC
TRBV4-3	NA	TRBJ2-2	few	CASSQEVRQYTGELFF	TGCGCCAGCAGCCAAGAGGTCCGACAATACACCGGGGAGCTGTTTTTT
TRBV7-2	TRBD1	TRBJ2-4	NA	CASSLRGQGHIQYF	TGTGCCAGCAGCTTAAGGGGACAGGGCCACATTCAGTACTTC
TRBV6-1	NA	TRBJ2-7	NA	CASRRFRDGPYEQYF	TGTGCCAGCAGACGTTTCAGGGACGGCCCCTACGAGCAGTACTTC
TRBV5-5	TRBD2	TRBJ2-2	NA	CASSLLAGASGELFF	TGTGCCAGCAGCTTGCTAGCGGGAGCTAGCGGGGAGCTGTTTTTT
TRBV2	TRBD1	TRBJ1-2	NA	CASSYVKGGSGYTF	TGTGCCAGCAGTTACGTAAAAGGGGGCTCTGGCTACACCTTC
TRBV27	NA	TRBJ2-1	NA	CASSLAGAQAYNEQFF	TGTGCCAGCAGTTTAGCAGGGGCCCAGGCCTACAATGAGCAGTTCTTC
TRBV29-1	NA	TRBJ2-3	NA	CSVVPSQGGDTQYF	TGCAGCGTTGTCCCTTCCCAAGGGGGAGATACGCAGTATTTT
TRBV27	NA	TRBJ2-7	NA	CASSPGSTYEQYF	TGTGCCAGCAGCCCGGGCTCCACCTACGAGCAGTACTTC
TRBV5-6	NA	TRBJ1-2	NA	CASTLRGEDYGYTF	TGTGCCAGCACCCTCCGGGGTGAAGACTATGGCTACACCTTC
TRBV15	NA	TRBJ1-1	NA	CATSRDVGFSTEAFF	TGTGCCACCAGCAGAGATGTAGGGTTTAGCACTGAAGCTTTCTTT
TRBV5-1	TRBD2	TRBJ2-3	NA	CASSGWTSGGTNTQYF	TGCGCCAGCAGCGGGTGGACTAGCGGAGGCACGAATACGCAGTATTTT
TRBV28	NA	TRBJ2-7	NA	CASSSFQGSYEQYF	TGTGCCAGCAGCTCCTTTCAAGGCTCCTACGAGCAGTACTTC
TRBV7-9	NA	TRBJ1-2	NA	CASSRGQGPFDGYTF	TGTGCCAGCAGCCGAGGGCAGGGCCCCTTTGATGGCTACACCTTC
TRBV7-2	NA	TRBJ2-5	NA	CASSLVFRGTQYF	TGTGCCAGCAGCTTAGTATTTCGGGGGACCCAGTACTTC
TRBV5-1	NA	TRBJ2-2	NA	CASSGGGRNTGELFF	TGCGCCAGCAGCGGGGGCGGGAGAAACACCGGGGAGCTGTTTTTT
TRBV6-1	NA	TRBJ1-1	NA	CASSRPGDTEAFF	TGTGCCAGCAGTCGTCCCGGGGACACTGAAGCTTTCTTT
TRBV5-1	NA	TRBJ1-1	NA	CASNEPNTEAFF	TGCGCCAGCAATGAACCGAACACTGAAGCTTTCTTT
TRBV18	TRBD1	TRBJ1-1	NA	CASSQHRGSTEAFF	TGTGCCAGCTCACAACACAGGGGGTCCACTGAAGCTTTCTTT
TRBV6-1	NA	TRBJ1-1	few	CASSEWGMNTEAFF	TGTGCCAGCAGTGAATGGGGTATGAACACTGAAGCTTTCTTT
TRBV2	TRBD1	TRBJ2-7	NA	CASSGQGAFYEQYF	TGTGCCAGCAGCGGACAGGGGGCTTTCTACGAGCAGTACTTC